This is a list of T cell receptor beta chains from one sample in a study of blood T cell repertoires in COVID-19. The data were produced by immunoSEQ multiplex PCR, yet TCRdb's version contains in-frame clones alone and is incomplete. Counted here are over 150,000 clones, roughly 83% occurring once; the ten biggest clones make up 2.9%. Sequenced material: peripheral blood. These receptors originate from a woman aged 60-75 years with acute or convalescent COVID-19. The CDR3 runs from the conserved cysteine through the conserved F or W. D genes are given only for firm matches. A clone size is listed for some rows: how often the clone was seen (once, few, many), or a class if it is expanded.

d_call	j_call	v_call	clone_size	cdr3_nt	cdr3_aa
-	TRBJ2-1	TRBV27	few	TGTGCCAGCAGTCCCGGCGGGGGCGGGTACAATGAGCAGTTCTTC	CASSPGGGGYNEQFF
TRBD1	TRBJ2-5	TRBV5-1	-	TGCGCCAGCAGCTTGGTAGGGGGCAGAGAGACCCAGTACTTC	CASSLVGGRETQYF
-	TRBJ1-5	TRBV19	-	TGTGCCAGTAGTATTAACATATATCAGCCCCAGCATTTT	CASSINIYQPQHF
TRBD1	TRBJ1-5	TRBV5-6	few	TGTGCCAGCAGTTTTGACAGGGGGCGAGGCAATCAGCCCCAGCATTTT	CASSFDRGRGNQPQHF
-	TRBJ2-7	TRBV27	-	TGTGCCAGCAGTTATGGGGCCCTCCCCCCCTACGAGCAGTACTTC	CASSYGALPPYEQYF
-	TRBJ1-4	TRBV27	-	TGTGCCAGCAGTTTACTGGGCCCTCTGGAAAAACTGTTTTTT	CASSLLGPLEKLFF
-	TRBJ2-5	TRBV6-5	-	TGTGCCAGCAGTCCGGCAGGTCGGACCCAGTACTTC	CASSPAGRTQYF
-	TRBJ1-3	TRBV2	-	TGTGCCAGCAGTCCTACAGGCGCCGGCACCATATATTTT	CASSPTGAGTIYF
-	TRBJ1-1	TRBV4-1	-	TGCGCCAGCAGCCAAGGTGGACTGGGGGGCACTGAAGCTTTCTTT	CASSQGGLGGTEAFF
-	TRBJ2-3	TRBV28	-	TGTGCCAGCAGTTTAGGCCAGGGAAGGACAGATACGCAGTATTTT	CASSLGQGRTDTQYF
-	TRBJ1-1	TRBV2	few	TGTGCCAGCAGTGATCAGGGAAACACTGAAGCTTTCTTT	CASSDQGNTEAFF
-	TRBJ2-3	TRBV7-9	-	TGTGCCAGCAGCCCACTAAGCACAGATACGCAGTATTTT	CASSPLSTDTQYF
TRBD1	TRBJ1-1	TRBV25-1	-	TGTGCCAGCAGTGACCATATGGACAGGGGGGGAGCTTTCTTT	CASSDHMDRGGAFF
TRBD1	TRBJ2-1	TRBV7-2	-	TGTGCCAGCAGCCCAGGACAGGGCAGGATCTACGGCGAGCAGTTCTTC	CASSPGQGRIYGEQFF
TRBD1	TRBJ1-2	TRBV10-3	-	TGTGCCATCAGTGAGTCGCCGGGACAGCAACTTTATGGCTACACCTTC	CAISESPGQQLYGYTF
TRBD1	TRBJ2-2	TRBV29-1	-	TGCAGCGTTGCTCGGACAGGGGACACCGGGGAGCTGTTTTTT	CSVARTGDTGELFF
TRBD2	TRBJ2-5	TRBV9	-	TGTGCCAGCAGCGTAGCTGGGACTAGCGGGGGGGCCCAAGAGACCCAGTACTTC	CASSVAGTSGGAQETQYF
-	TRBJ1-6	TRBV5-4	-	TGTGCCAGCAGCTTGGACAGGAGCTCCTATAATTCACCCCTCCACTTT	CASSLDRSSYNSPLHF
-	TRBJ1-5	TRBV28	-	TGTGCCAGCCACTTGGGGCAGAATCAGCCCCAGCATTTT	CASHLGQNQPQHF
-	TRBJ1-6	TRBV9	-	TGTGCCAGCAGCTCCCACAGGGAAGAGAATTCACCCCTCCACTTT	CASSSHREENSPLHF
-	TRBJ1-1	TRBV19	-	TGTGCCAGTACACAGGGTGACACTGAAGCTTTCTTT	CASTQGDTEAFF
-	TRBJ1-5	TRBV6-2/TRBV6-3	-	TGTGCCAGCAGCATAGAGGGAAATCAGCCCCAGCATTTT	CASSIEGNQPQHF
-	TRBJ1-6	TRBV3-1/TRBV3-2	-	TGTGCCAGCAGCCCCCCGGGTTCCTATAATTCACCCCTCCACTTT	CASSPPGSYNSPLHF
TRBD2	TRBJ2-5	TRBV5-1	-	TGCGCCAGCAGCCCGGGACTAGCGGGGGGGCGAGAGACCCAGTACTTC	CASSPGLAGGRETQYF
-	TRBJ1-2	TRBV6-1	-	TGTGCCAGCAGTGAAGCCCTGACAGGCAGTTCATCCTATGGCTACACCTTC	CASSEALTGSSSYGYTF
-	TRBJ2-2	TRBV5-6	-	TGTGCCAGCTCCCCGGCGGGACCCTCGAACACCGGGGAGCTGTTTTTT	CASSPAGPSNTGELFF
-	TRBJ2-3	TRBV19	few	TGTGCCAGTAGTGTGACTGGGCAGGGTACGCAGTATTTT	CASSVTGQGTQYF
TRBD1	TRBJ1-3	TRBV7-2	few	TGTGCCAGCAGCTTTGGGACAGGGACGGGTGGAAACACCATATATTTT	CASSFGTGTGGNTIYF
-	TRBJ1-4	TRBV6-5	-	TGTGCCAGCAGCGCTAGGGGGAATGAAAAACTGTTTTTT	CASSARGNEKLFF
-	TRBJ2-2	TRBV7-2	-	TGTGCCAGCAGCTTAGCTGCGGGAAGAGGCACCGGGGAGCTGTTTTTT	CASSLAAGRGTGELFF
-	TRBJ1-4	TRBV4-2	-	TGTGCCAGCAGCCAAGGGGCCGGGCAGGGAAATGAAAAACTGTTTTTT	CASSQGAGQGNEKLFF
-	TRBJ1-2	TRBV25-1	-	TGTGCCAGCAGTTTCGAAGGGGCGCGGACTAACTATGGCTACACCTTC	CASSFEGARTNYGYTF
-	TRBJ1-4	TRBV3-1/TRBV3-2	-	TGTGCCAGCAGCCCCATGGACAGTTCCGAAAAACTGTTTTTT	CASSPMDSSEKLFF
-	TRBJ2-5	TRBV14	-	TGTGCCAGCAGCCAAGTGAACCGTCGGGATGAGACCCAGTACTTC	CASSQVNRRDETQYF
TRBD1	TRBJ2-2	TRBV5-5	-	TGTGCCAGCAGCTTAAGGACAGGGAGTACGACCGGGGAGCTGTTTTTT	CASSLRTGSTTGELFF
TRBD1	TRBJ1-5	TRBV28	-	TGTGCCAGCAGTTCCCTTTTTCGCGTTCCCAGGACAGGGGGCTCCGATCAGCCCCAGCATTTT	CASSSLFRVPRTGGSDQPQHF
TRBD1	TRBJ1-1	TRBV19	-	TGTGCCAGTAGTGCTGGGACAGCAAACACTGAAGCTTTCTTT	CASSAGTANTEAFF
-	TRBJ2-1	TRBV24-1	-	TGTGCCACCAGTGACCCGGGGGACGGAGACAATGAGCAGTTCTTC	CATSDPGDGDNEQFF
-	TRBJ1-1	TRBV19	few	TGTGCCAGTACCCCAGGGTGGACCCCAAGCACTGAAGCTTTCTTT	CASTPGWTPSTEAFF
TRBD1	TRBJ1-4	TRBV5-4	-	TGTGCCAGCAGCTTGGGACAGGGGTCTAATGAAAAACTGTTTTTT	CASSLGQGSNEKLFF
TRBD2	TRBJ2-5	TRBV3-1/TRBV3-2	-	TGTGCCAGCAGCCACAATAGCGGGGGGGCTGATGAGACCCAGTACTTC	CASSHNSGGADETQYF
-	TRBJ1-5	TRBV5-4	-	TGTGCCAGCAGCTTTTATGGGACAAGCAATCAGCCCCAGCATTTT	CASSFYGTSNQPQHF
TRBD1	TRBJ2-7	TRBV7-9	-	TGTGCCGGAGGGACAGGGGGCCTCGAGCAGTACTTC	CAGGTGGLEQYF
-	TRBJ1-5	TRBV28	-	TGTGCCAGCAGTGATAGTGGTAATAGCAATCAGCCCCAGCATTTT	CASSDSGNSNQPQHF
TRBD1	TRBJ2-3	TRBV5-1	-	TGCGCCAGCAGCTTGGCCCGGAAACAGGGGTTGACAGATACGCAGTATTTT	CASSLARKQGLTDTQYF
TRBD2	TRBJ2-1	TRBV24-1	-	TGTGCCACCAGTGATCCGCGGGGGGGCGCGAACAATGAGCAGTTCTTC	CATSDPRGGANNEQFF
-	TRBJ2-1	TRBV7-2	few	TGTGCCAGCAGCTTAGCGGGGCCCGCCTACAATGAGCAGTTCTTC	CASSLAGPAYNEQFF
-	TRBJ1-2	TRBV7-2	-	TGTGCCAGCAGCTTAGCAGCGTCAGATGGGTTCGGCTACACCTTC	CASSLAASDGFGYTF
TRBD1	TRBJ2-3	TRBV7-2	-	TGTGCCAGCAGCCGTCGGACAGGGGGAGGAACAGATACGCAGTATTTT	CASSRRTGGGTDTQYF
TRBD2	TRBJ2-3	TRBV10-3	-	TGTGCCATCAGCCAGACTAGCGGGGGGGTCAGTCGCACAGATACGCAGTATTTT	CAISQTSGGVSRTDTQYF
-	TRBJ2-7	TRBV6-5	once	TGTGCCAGCAGTTACCCCAGTAACGAGCAGTACTTC	CASSYPSNEQYF
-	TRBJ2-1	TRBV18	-	TGTGCCAGCTCACCAGGCCAGGTCTCCTACAATGAGCAGTTCTTC	CASSPGQVSYNEQFF
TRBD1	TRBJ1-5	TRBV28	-	TGTGCCAGCAGTTTACCCACAGGGGGCCGCAATCAGCCCCAGCATTTT	CASSLPTGGRNQPQHF
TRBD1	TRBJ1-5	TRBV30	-	TGTGCCTGGGCGGGACAGGGCAATCAGCCCCAGCATTTT	CAWAGQGNQPQHF
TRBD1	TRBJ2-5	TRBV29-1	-	TGCAGCGTCGGGCCACCGGGACAGGGAGTGCTGGGGGAGACCCAGTACTTC	CSVGPPGQGVLGETQYF
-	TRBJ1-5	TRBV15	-	TGTGCCACCAGCAAGATTACAGGGACCCCCCAGCATTTT	CATSKITGTPQHF
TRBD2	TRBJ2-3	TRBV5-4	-	TGTGCCAGCAGCTTGGGAAGGACTAGCGGGGGGGCTTTCACAGATACGCAGTATTTT	CASSLGRTSGGAFTDTQYF
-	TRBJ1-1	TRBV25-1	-	TGTGCCAGCAGTGAAATGGGCGGGTCGGAAACTGAAGCTTTCTTT	CASSEMGGSETEAFF